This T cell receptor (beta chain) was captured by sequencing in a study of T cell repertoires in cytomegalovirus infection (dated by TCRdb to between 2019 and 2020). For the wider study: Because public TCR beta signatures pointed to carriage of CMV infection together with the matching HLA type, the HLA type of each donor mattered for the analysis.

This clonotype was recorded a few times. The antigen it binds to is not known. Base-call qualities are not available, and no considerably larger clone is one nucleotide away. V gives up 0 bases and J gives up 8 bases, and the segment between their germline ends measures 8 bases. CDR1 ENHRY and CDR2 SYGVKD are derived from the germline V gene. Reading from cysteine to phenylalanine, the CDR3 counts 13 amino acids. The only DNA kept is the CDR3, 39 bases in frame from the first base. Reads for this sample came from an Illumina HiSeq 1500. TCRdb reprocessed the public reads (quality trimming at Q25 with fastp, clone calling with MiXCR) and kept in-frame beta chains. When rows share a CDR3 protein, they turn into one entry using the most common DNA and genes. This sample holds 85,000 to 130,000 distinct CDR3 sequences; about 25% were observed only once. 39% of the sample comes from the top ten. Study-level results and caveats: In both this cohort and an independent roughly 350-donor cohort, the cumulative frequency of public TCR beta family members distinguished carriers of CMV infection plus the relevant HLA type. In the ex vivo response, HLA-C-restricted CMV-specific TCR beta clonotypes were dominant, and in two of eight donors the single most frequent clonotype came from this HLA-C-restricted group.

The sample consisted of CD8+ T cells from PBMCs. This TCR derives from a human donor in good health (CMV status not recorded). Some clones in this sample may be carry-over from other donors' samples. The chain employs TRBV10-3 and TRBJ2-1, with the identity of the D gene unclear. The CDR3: CAISESAPHEQFF. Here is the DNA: TGTGCCATCAGTGAGTCCGCCCCGCATGAGCAGTTCTTC.